Below are 17 T cell receptor beta chains sequenced from a single sample in a study of blood T cell repertoires in COVID-19. Clones were sequenced by immunoSEQ multiplex PCR, and TCRdb holds only the in-frame ones, with some missing. Of 360,000 or so clones in the sample, around 89% were seen once. Input material: peripheral blood. Receptors were obtained from a young man with active or convalescent COVID-19.

The CDR3 region has the DNA TGTGCCAGCAGCTTGTGGGCTAGCGGGAGTTACGACGAGCAGTACTTC. This encodes CASSLWASGSYDEQYF. The V gene is TRBV5-5, the J gene TRBJ2-7, with 10 bases aligning to TRBD2. The CDR3 length is 16 residues. The junction had 9 bases not matched to a gene; V was cut back by 1 base and J by 5 bases. The V gene's germline CDR1 is SGHKS and CDR2 YYEKEE (reference sequence).

V usage is TRBV4-1 and J usage is TRBJ2-7, with TRBD2 as a possible D gene (6 bases). There are 14 residues in the CDR3. Germline V lookup: CDR1 MGHRA, CDR2 YSYEKL. Trimming removed 1 base from V and 5 bases from J, with 12 bases in between. The CDR3 nucleotides read TGCGCCAGCAGCCAAGTGCGGGGAAGGGACGAGCAGTACTTC. Translation: CASSQVRGRDEQYF.

V usage is TRBV3-1 (or the pseudogene TRBV3-2) and J usage is TRBJ2-2; TRBD1 aligns across 11 bases. There are 16 residues in the CDR3. Germline CDR1 is LGHDT and CDR2 is YNNKEL (reference sequence). V gave up 4 bases and J gave up 6 bases; unmatched junction bases: 7. CDR3 DNA: TGTGCCAGCAGCCCACAACGGGACAGGGGGGCCGGGGAGCTGTTTTTT. Its protein product is CASSPQRDRGAGELFF.

This clone is a singleton in its sample. This chain connects TRBV27 to TRBJ2-7, with D perhaps TRBD1 (6 bases). Germline CDR1 is MNHEY and CDR2 is SMNVEV (reference sequence). Trimming shortened V by 5 bases and J by 3 bases, and 17 bases separated the two germline ends. The CDR3 loop spans 15 amino acids. The CDR3 here is CASSKPRGGHYEQYF. The CDR3 bases are TGTGCCAGCAGTAAGCCTCGAGGGGGACACTACGAGCAGTACTTC.

J is TRBJ1-5 and V is TRBV24-1, with D tentatively TRBD1 (5 bases). Germline CDR1 reads KGHDR; CDR2 reads SFDVKD. CDR3 length: 15 residues. Trimming took 4 bases from V and 1 from J, leaving 10 bases between them. The CDR3 DNA is TGTGCCACCAGTGAACCCGGGGGGAGCAATCAGCCCCAGCATTTT. Its protein is CATSEPGGSNQPQHF.

This chain uses TRBV25-1 with TRBJ1-4; the D is unclear. This CDR3 contains 15 residues. Germline CDR1 and CDR2: MGHDK and SYGVNS. The germline V and J ends were trimmed by 1 base and 15 bases, with 21 bases remaining between them. The DNA for the CDR3 is TGTGCCAGCAGTGAATTTCAGAATTACGGGGAGAGAGTGTTTTTT. Its translation: CASSEFQNYGERVFF.

This chain uses TRBV7-2 with TRBJ2-7, with a tentative D call TRBD2 (6 bases). Per the germline V gene, CDR1 is SGHTA and CDR2 is FQGNSA. The V gene lost 5 bases and the J gene lost 2 bases, with 16 bases spanning the gap. The CDR3 sequence is 15 residues long. The CDR3 reads CASSRTSQLTYEQYF. The CDR3 DNA sequence: TGTGCCAGCAGCCGTACTAGCCAGCTCACCTACGAGCAGTACTTC.

The genes are TRBV18 and TRBJ1-3; D not resolved. V was shortened by 3 bases and J by 0 bases, with 3 bases between the two germline ends. The germline CDR1 and CDR2 sequences are KGHSH and LQKENI. The CDR3 spans 13 residues. DNA of the CDR3: TGTGCCAGCTCACCGAGCTCTGGAAACACCATATATTTT. Translated, it gives CASSPSSGNTIYF.

The chain has TRBV6-5 and TRBJ1-2; 7 bases align to TRBD1. V shed 6 bases, J shed 4 bases, and the junction held 11 bases outside the gene matches. The CDR3 is 15 residues long. Germline V gene lookup returns CDR1 MNHEY and CDR2 SVGAGI. The CDR3 region is CASSRSGTDSYGYTF. In DNA form, the CDR3 reads TGTGCCAGCAGCCGCTCAGGGACAGATTCCTATGGCTACACCTTC.

The chain links TRBV10-3 to TRBJ2-1; 7 bases line up with TRBD1. The germline V gene encodes CDR1 ENHRY and CDR2 SYGVKD. This CDR3 spans 14 amino acids. The trim removed 3 bases at V and 5 bases at J, leaving 4 bases unmatched. The CDR3 reads CAISERDRHNEQFF. DNA for the CDR3: TGTGCCATCAGTGAAAGGGACAGACACAATGAGCAGTTCTTC.

The chain has TRBV7-3 and TRBJ2-5, with TRBD2 matching 11 bases. From germline, CDR1 is SGHTA and CDR2 FQGTGA. The V gene end was trimmed by 5 bases and the J gene end by 4 bases; junction bases not matched to a gene: 12. CDR3 length equals 17 residues. The CDR3 bases are TGTGCCAGCAGCCCCCGTCATTTGCTAGCGGGAGGAGAGACCCAGTACTTC. Translating it yields CASSPRHLLAGGETQYF.

The chain recombines TRBV6-1 with TRBJ1-1; D not certain. CDR1 and CDR2 from the germline V gene are MNHNS and SASEGT. The CDR3 length is 13 residues. Trimming pared 1 base from V and 3 bases from J, leaving 6 bases between. This CDR3 reads CASSEELYTEAFF. The CDR3 DNA is TGTGCCAGCAGTGAAGAACTATACACTGAAGCTTTCTTT.

This clone has just one count. This chain connects TRBV6-5 to TRBJ2-7, with D possibly matching TRBD2 (6 bases). The CDR3 has 16 residues. The V and J ends lost 2 bases and 3 bases respectively, with 17 bases between them. The germline V gene encodes CDR1 MNHEY and CDR2 SVGAGI. CDR3 region: CASSYNVRESGYEQYF. CDR3 in DNA: TGTGCCAGCAGTTACAATGTCCGGGAGTCGGGCTACGAGCAGTACTTC.

The V call is TRBV6-2 or TRBV6-3, the J call TRBJ2-5; TRBD2 might be the D (7 bases). Germline V gives CDR1 MNHEY, CDR2 SVGEGT. Trimming stripped 0 bases from V and 2 bases from J, with 10 bases between. CDR3 length equals 15 residues. The CDR3 spells CASSYSGGPQETQYF. CDR3 nucleotide sequence: TGTGCCAGCAGTTACTCCGGGGGGCCGCAAGAGACCCAGTACTTC.

The rearrangement links TRBV19 to TRBJ1-5; D unclear. CDR3 length: 14 amino acids. Trimming took 3 bases from V and 3 from J, leaving 9 bases between them. Germline CDR1 is LNHDA and CDR2 is SQIVND (reference sequence). The chain's CDR3 is CASSIRYDNQPQHF. The CDR3, as DNA: TGTGCCAGTAGTATCAGATATGACAATCAGCCCCAGCATTTT. The full variable domain, its missing parts supplied by reference TRBV19 and TRBJ1-5, is DGGITQSPKYLFRKEGQNVTLSCEQNLNHDAMYWYRQDPGQGLRLIYYSQIVNDFQKGDIAEGYSVSREKKESFPLTVTSAQKNPTAFYLCASSIRYDNQPQHFGDGTRLSIL.

This clone is a singleton in its sample. V gene TRBV7-2 combines with J gene TRBJ2-4; 7 nucleotides agree with TRBD1. V gave up 5 bases and J gave up 3 bases; unmatched junction bases: 10. This CDR3 has 16 amino acids. Germline loops: CDR1 SGHTA, CDR2 FQGNSA. In DNA form, the CDR3 reads TGTGCCAGCAGCCAGACAGGGACCTTTGGCAAAAACATTCAGTACTTC. This codes for CASSQTGTFGKNIQYF.

This clone was recorded once. CDR3 loop: CASSYSRQGQGEQYF. CDR3 in DNA: TGTGCCAGCAGTTACTCAAGACAGGGCCAGGGCGAGCAGTACTTC. The chain joins TRBV6-5 to TRBJ2-7; TRBD1 matches 7 bases. This CDR3 comprises 15 residues. V lost 0 bases to trimming and J lost 6 bases; unmatched junction nucleotides: 8. Germline CDR1 is MNHEY and CDR2 is SVGAGI.